These 6 T cell receptor beta chains were all obtained from the same sample, sequenced in a study of T cell repertoires in cytomegalovirus infection. TCRdb passed the reads through MiXCR, listing each CDR3 protein once. The sample shows 480,000 or so distinct CDR3 sequences, roughly 12% of them seen only once. The sample consisted of PBMCs. These receptors came from a human donor in good health (CMV status not recorded). Some clones in this sample may be carry-over from other donors' samples.

In its sample, this clonotype was seen many times. J is TRBJ2-2 and V is TRBV7-8; D gene unclear. Between the trimmed V and J ends, which lost 5 bases and 1 base, there was a span of 8 bases. This CDR3 comprises 14 residues. Looked up from germline, CDR1 is SGHVS and CDR2 is FQNEAQ. The CDR3 reads CASSPYRNTGELFF. The CDR3 nucleotides read TGTGCCAGCAGCCCCTATCGGAACACCGGGGAGCTGTTTTTT. Drawing the rest from reference TRBV7-8 and TRBJ2-2, the complete variable domain is GAGVSQSPRYKVAKRGQDVALRCDPISGHVSLFWYQQALGQGPEFLTYFQNEAQLDKSGLPSDRFFAERPEGSVSTLKIQRTQQEDSAVYLCASSPYRNTGELFFGEGSRLTVL.

In its sample, this clonotype was seen many times. This sequence joins TRBV9 and TRBJ2-5, with D tentatively TRBD1 or TRBD2 (5 bases each). Trimming stripped 4 bases from V and 1 base from J, with 17 bases between. The CDR3 is 16 amino acids. Germline V gene lookup returns CDR1 SGDLS and CDR2 YYNGEE. The CDR3 nucleotides are TGTGCCAGCAGCCCTGAGGGGTCCGGGGCCCAAGAGACCCAGTACTTC. It yields the protein CASSPEGSGAQETQYF.

The sample holds a few counts of this clonotype. V gene TRBV20-1 combines with J gene TRBJ2-1, with 8 bases identical to TRBD2. Per germline, CDR1 DFQATT and CDR2 SNEGSKA (reference sequence). The CDR3 loop spans 17 amino acids. After removal of 1 base from V and 3 bases from J, the junction contained 11 bases not matched to a gene. The CDR3: CSARGVAREDLYNEQFF. CDR3 nucleotides: TGCAGTGCTAGAGGAGTAGCGCGGGAGGACCTCTACAATGAGCAGTTCTTC.

In this sample, this clonotype turned up a few times. This chain uses TRBV2 with TRBJ2-7; TRBD2 might be the D (6 bases). The CDR3 contains 14 residues. Trimming took 4 bases from V and 3 from J, leaving 13 bases between them. Germline V gene data show CDR1 as SNHLY and CDR2 as FYNNEI. CDR3 in DNA: TGTGCCAGCAGTGGTCAGTCCGGGGGCTACGAGCAGTACTTC. Protein product: CASSGQSGGYEQYF. Together with reference TRBV2 and TRBJ2-7, the CDR3 gives the full variable domain: EPEVTQTPSHQVTQMGQEVILRCVPISNHLYFYWYRQILGQKVEFLVSFYNNEISEKSEIFDDQFSVERPDGSNFTLKIRSTKLEDSAMYFCASSGQSGGYEQYFGPGTRLTVT.

The table lists this clonotype with many counts. The rearrangement joins TRBV6-6 to TRBJ2-1; 7 bases align to TRBD2. The CDR3 length is 13 residues. J lost 8 bases, V lost 6 bases, and 7 bases had no gene match. Germline assignment: CDR1 MNHNY and CDR2 SVGAGI (reference sequence). CDR3 sequence (DNA): TGTGCCAGCAGCTGGTGGCGGGAGCATGAGCAGTTCTTC. It codes for CASSWWREHEQFF.

This clonotype was recorded a few times. The gene calls are TRBV29-1 and TRBJ2-3; 10 bases map to TRBD2. This CDR3 contains 17 residues. From germline, CDR1 is SQVTM and CDR2 ANQGSEA. V lost 4 bases and J lost 0; bases outside the gene matches: 10. CDR3 DNA sequence: TGCAGCGTTGTCGGTCGGGCTAGCGGGGGTAGCACAGATACGCAGTATTTT. It codes for CSVVGRASGGSTDTQYF.